Listed below are T cell receptor beta chains from one sample, sequenced in a study of T cells in Graves' hyperthyroidism and ophthalmopathy. TCRdb re-analysed the multiplex PCR reads in MiXCR, keeping a single row per CDR3 protein. Among 550,000 to 650,000 distinct CDR3 sequences listed, around 15% were seen once. The sequenced material came from blood. Receptors were obtained from a woman between 35 and 50 years old with Graves' hyperthyroidism. CDR3s include the opening cysteine and the closing phenylalanine or tryptophan. A D gene is named only where the DNA matches it firmly. Size is stated for part of the rows, as once, few or many counts, or as a class when the clone is expanded.

v_call: TRBV20-1
cdr3_length: 13
clone_size: -
d_call: TRBD2
j_call: TRBJ2-7
cdr3_aa: CSVSGTSAYEQYF

v_call: TRBV4-1
cdr3_length: 14
clone_size: -
d_call: -
j_call: TRBJ2-5
cdr3_aa: CASSPPEDKETQYF

v_call: TRBV20-1
cdr3_length: 15
clone_size: many
d_call: TRBD2
j_call: TRBJ2-3
cdr3_aa: CSARGLAGEPDTQYF

v_call: TRBV20-1
cdr3_length: 14
clone_size: many
d_call: TRBD1
j_call: TRBJ2-1
cdr3_aa: CSATGGAPYNEQFF

v_call: TRBV2
cdr3_length: 15
clone_size: many
d_call: TRBD2
j_call: TRBJ2-7
cdr3_aa: CASSEGLAGVVEQYF

v_call: TRBV14
cdr3_length: 15
clone_size: -
d_call: TRBD2
j_call: TRBJ2-7
cdr3_aa: CASSELAGGPNEQYF

v_call: TRBV12-3/TRBV12-4
cdr3_length: 15
clone_size: -
d_call: TRBD1
j_call: TRBJ2-7
cdr3_aa: CASRFRDRGLDEQYF

v_call: TRBV6-2/TRBV6-3
cdr3_length: 14
clone_size: -
d_call: -
j_call: TRBJ1-2
cdr3_aa: CASSEFQGNSGYTF

v_call: TRBV28
cdr3_length: 15
clone_size: -
d_call: TRBD1
j_call: TRBJ2-7
cdr3_aa: CASSKPGTGAYEQYF

v_call: TRBV28
cdr3_length: 14
clone_size: few
d_call: -
j_call: TRBJ1-2
cdr3_aa: CASSFAVTNYGYTF

v_call: TRBV7-2
cdr3_length: 15
clone_size: many
d_call: -
j_call: TRBJ2-1
cdr3_aa: CASSLGGVSYNEQFF

v_call: TRBV11-2
cdr3_length: 16
clone_size: -
d_call: TRBD2
j_call: TRBJ2-7
cdr3_aa: CASSSPGLAGGTEQYF

v_call: TRBV20-1
cdr3_length: 16
clone_size: -
d_call: -
j_call: TRBJ1-6
cdr3_aa: CSARATGGSYNSPLHF

v_call: TRBV29-1
cdr3_length: 13
clone_size: few
d_call: -
j_call: TRBJ1-1
cdr3_aa: CSGITGLNTEAFF

v_call: TRBV30
cdr3_length: 12
clone_size: few
d_call: -
j_call: TRBJ1-4
cdr3_aa: CAWSVWAGKLFF

v_call: TRBV15
cdr3_length: 18
clone_size: -
d_call: TRBD2
j_call: TRBJ2-7
cdr3_aa: CATSGGSTSGRFSYEQYF